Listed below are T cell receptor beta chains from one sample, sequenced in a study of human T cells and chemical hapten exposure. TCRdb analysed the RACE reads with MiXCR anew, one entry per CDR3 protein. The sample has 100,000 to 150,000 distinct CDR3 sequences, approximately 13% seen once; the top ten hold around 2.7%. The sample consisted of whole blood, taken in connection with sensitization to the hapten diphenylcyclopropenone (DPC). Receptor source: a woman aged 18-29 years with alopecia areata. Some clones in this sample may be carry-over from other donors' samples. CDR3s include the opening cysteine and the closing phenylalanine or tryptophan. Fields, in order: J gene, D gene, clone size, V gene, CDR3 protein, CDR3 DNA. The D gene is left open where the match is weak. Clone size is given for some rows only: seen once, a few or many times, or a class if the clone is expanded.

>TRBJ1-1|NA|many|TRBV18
CASSPSGPTDTEAFF
TGTGCCAGCTCACCTTCGGGTCCGACGGACACTGAAGCTTTCTTT
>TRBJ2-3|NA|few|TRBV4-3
CASSRTGLLTDTQYF
TGCGCCAGCAGCCGAACGGGGCTTCTCACAGATACGCAGTATTTT
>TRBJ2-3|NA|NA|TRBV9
CASSAGTSTDTQYF
TGTGCCAGCAGCGCCGGGACAAGCACAGATACGCAGTATTTT
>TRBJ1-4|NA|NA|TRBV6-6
CASSSTQGRNEKLFF
TGTGCCAGCAGCTCTACACAGGGTCGGAATGAAAAACTGTTTTTT
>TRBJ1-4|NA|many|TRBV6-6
CASSYSARNEKLFF
TGTGCCAGCAGTTACTCGGCTCGGAATGAAAAACTGTTTTTT
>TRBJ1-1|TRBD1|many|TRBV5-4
CASSHGQGEGEAFF
TGTGCCAGCAGCCATGGACAGGGGGAGGGTGAAGCTTTCTTT
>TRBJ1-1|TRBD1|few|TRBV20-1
CSARVVGGNTEAFF
TGCAGTGCCCGGGTGGTAGGGGGCAACACTGAAGCTTTCTTT
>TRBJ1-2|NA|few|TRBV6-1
CASSGFALGYTF
TGTGCCAGCAGTGGGTTTGCCCTGGGCTACACCTTC
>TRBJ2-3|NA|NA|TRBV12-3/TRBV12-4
CASIPSTHTDTQYF
TGTGCCAGCATACCGTCGACCCACACAGATACGCAGTATTTT
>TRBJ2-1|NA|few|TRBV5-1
CASSLLRGVDEQFF
TGCGCCAGCAGCTTGCTACGGGGAGTCGATGAGCAGTTCTTC
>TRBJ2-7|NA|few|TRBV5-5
CASGSGSPPEQYF
TGTGCCAGTGGCTCCGGGAGCCCTCCGGAGCAGTACTTC
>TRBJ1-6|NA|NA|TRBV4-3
CASSQDPRGFAYNSPLHF
TGCGCCAGCAGCCAAGATCCCAGGGGTTTCGCCTATAATTCACCCCTCCACTTT
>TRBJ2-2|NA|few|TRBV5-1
CASSRDTPIGELFF
TGCGCCAGCAGCAGGGACACACCGATCGGGGAGCTGTTTTTT
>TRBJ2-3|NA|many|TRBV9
CASSVGVTDTQYF
TGTGCCAGCAGCGTAGGGGTCACAGATACGCAGTATTTT
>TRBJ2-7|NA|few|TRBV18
CASSPPIKGGYEQYF
TGTGCCAGCTCACCACCGATAAAGGGGGGCTACGAGCAGTACTTC
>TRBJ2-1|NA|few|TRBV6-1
CASSRETNEQFF
TGTGCCAGCAGTCGGGAAACCAATGAGCAGTTCTTC
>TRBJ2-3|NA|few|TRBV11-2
CASGPPLGTDTQYF
TGTGCCAGCGGACCCCCTCTAGGTACAGATACGCAGTATTTT
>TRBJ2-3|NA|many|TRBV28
CASSSGDMDTQYF
TGTGCCAGCAGTTCGGGGGATATGGATACGCAGTATTTT
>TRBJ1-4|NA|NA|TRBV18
CASSPPGRTANEKLFF
TGTGCCAGCTCACCCCCCGGCCGGACGGCTAATGAAAAACTGTTTTTT
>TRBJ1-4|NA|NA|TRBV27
CASSLFFSEFGTTEKLFF
TGTGCCAGCAGTTTATTCTTCAGTGAGTTTGGGACGACTGAAAAACTGTTTTTT
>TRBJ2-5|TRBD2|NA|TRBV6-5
CASRLDARGGKTQYF
TGTGCCAGCAGACTTGACGCGCGGGGGGGAAAGACCCAGTACTTC
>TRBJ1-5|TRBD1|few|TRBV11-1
CASSPHGDRGSNQPQHF
TGTGCCAGCAGCCCCCACGGGGACAGGGGTAGCAATCAGCCCCAGCATTTT
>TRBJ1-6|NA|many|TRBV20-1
CSASVGRADSPLHF
TGCAGTGCTAGTGTTGGCAGGGCCGATTCACCCCTCCACTTT
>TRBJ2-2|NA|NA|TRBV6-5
CASSLFGANTGELFF
TGTGCCAGCAGCCTCTTCGGGGCGAACACCGGGGAGCTGTTTTTT
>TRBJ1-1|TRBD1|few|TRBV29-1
CSVDPTGGGLRYTEAFF
TGCAGCGTTGATCCAACAGGGGGCGGATTGAGGTACACTGAAGCTTTCTTT
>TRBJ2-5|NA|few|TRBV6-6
CASSYTGMETQYF
TGTGCCAGCAGCTACACAGGGATGGAGACCCAGTACTTC
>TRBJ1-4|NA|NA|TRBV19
CASSSQGRTNEKLFF
TGTGCCAGTAGTTCCCAGGGAAGGACTAATGAAAAACTGTTTTTT
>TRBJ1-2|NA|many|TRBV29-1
CSVEAGSYYTF
TGCAGCGTTGAGGCGGGTTCTTACTACACCTTC
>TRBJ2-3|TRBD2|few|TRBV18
CASSPSGLAGITDTQYF
TGTGCCAGCTCACCTAGCGGACTAGCGGGGATCACAGATACGCAGTATTTT
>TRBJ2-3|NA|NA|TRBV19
CASSIDPHGGRSTDTQYF
TGTGCCAGTAGTATAGATCCCCACGGGGGGCGGAGCACAGATACGCAGTATTTT
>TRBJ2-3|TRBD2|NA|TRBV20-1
CSARDLERGGGTDTQYF
TGCAGTGCTAGAGATCTCGAGCGGGGGGGCGGCACAGATACGCAGTATTTT
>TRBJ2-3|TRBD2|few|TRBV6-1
CASSELAAGSLRDTQYF
TGTGCCAGCAGTGAACTGGCAGCGGGGTCCCTCCGGGATACGCAGTATTTT
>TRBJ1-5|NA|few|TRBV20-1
CSATQAFNQPQHF
TGCAGTGCCACGCAGGCGTTCAATCAGCCCCAGCATTTT
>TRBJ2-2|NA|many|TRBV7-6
CASSPIGTRNTGELFF
TGTGCCAGCAGTCCCATTGGGACACGGAACACCGGGGAGCTGTTTTTT
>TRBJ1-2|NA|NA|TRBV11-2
CASSPLRWVDYGYTF
TGTGCCAGCAGCCCGCTTAGATGGGTCGACTATGGCTACACCTTC
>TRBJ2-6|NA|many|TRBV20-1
CSARQQLSGANVLTF
TGCAGTGCTAGGCAGCAGCTCTCTGGGGCCAACGTCCTGACTTTC
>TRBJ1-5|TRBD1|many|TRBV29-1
CSVEEGTGAQHF
TGCAGCGTTGAAGAGGGGACAGGGGCCCAGCATTTT
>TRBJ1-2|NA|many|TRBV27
CASGDGLRYGYTF
TGTGCCAGTGGTGATGGGTTGCGATATGGCTACACCTTC
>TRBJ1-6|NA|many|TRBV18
CASSPNGGGLSSPLHF
TGTGCCAGCTCACCGAACGGTGGGGGATTAAGTTCACCCCTCCACTTT
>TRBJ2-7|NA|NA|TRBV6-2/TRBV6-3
CASSSDSSRGRSYEQYF
TGTGCCAGCAGTTCCGACTCATCTCGGGGACGCTCCTACGAGCAGTACTTC
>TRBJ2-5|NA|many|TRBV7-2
CASSLAGRQETQYF
TGTGCCAGCAGCTTAGCGGGCAGACAAGAGACCCAGTACTTC
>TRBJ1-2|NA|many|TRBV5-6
CASSAGVSGYGYTF
TGTGCCAGCAGCGCAGGGGTCAGCGGCTATGGCTACACCTTC
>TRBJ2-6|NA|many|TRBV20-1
CSAPDRSSGANVLTF
TGCAGTGCTCCGGACAGATCCTCTGGGGCCAACGTCCTGACTTTC
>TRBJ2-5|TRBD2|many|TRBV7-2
CASSILAGEKTQYF
TGTGCCAGCAGCATACTAGCGGGGGAGAAGACCCAGTACTTC
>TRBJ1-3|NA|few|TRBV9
CASSSPQGLSGNTIYF
TGTGCCAGCAGCTCACCCCAGGGTTTAAGCGGAAACACCATATATTTT
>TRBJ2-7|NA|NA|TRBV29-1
CSVTGRFSYEQYF
TGCAGCGTGACGGGGAGGTTTTCCTACGAGCAGTACTTC
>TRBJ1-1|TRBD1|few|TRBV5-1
CASSLPGTGGTEAFF
TGCGCCAGCAGCTTACCCGGGACAGGGGGAACTGAAGCTTTCTTT
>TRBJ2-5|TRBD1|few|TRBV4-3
CASSQVPGGAGETQYF
TGCGCCAGCAGCCAAGTCCCAGGGGGCGCGGGAGAGACCCAGTACTTC
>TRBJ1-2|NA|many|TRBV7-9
CASSLAGRGDGYTF
TGTGCCAGCAGCTTAGCTGGGAGAGGGGATGGCTACACCTTC
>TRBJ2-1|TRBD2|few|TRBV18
CASSPPFGGGANEQFF
TGTGCCAGCTCACCCCCCTTCGGCGGGGGGGCCAATGAGCAGTTCTTC
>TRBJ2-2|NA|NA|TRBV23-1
CASIGRGPEAGELFF
TGCGCCTCTATCGGGCGGGGGCCGGAGGCCGGGGAGCTGTTTTTT